This T cell receptor (beta chain) stems from a study of shared clonotypes between healthy human individuals. Study-level points and caveats: What naive subsets generally showed was a larger estimated richness than memory subsets showed.

Naive CD8 populations comprised CD45RO-negative cells positively selected for CCR7, excluding terminally differentiated effector memory CD45RA+ cells. Donors included only healthy HIV-negative adults lacking recent acute infections or vaccinations. Study processing details: ImmunoSEQ sequences covered only the junction and lacked quality scores; filtering therefore differed. The repertoire was sequenced with immunoSEQ multiplex PCR; TCRdb's copy has only in-frame clones and lacks some. V and J calls plus clone size are reproduced from that table; the DNA served to infer D and trimming. The sample lists roughly 2,000,000 clones; approximately 92% were seen once. To note about this clone: Its target is unknown.

Material for sequencing was naive CD8+ T cells from PBMCs. The receptor comes from a man between 18 and 35 years old in good health. Some clones in this sample may be carry-over from other donors' samples.

The CDR3 region has the DNA TGCGCCAGCAGCCAAGATCGGGCTAGACTAGTCGCCTACGAGCAGTACTTC. Amino acids: CASSQDRARLVAYEQYF. The chain is built from TRBV4-1 and TRBJ2-7, with D perhaps TRBD2 (6 bases). CDR3 length: 17 amino acids. V dropped 0 bases and J dropped 2 bases, with 17 bases sitting between them. From germline, CDR1 is MGHRA and CDR2 YSYEKL.